The text below deals with one T cell receptor (beta chain). Original handling: Nucleated cell number was recorded as an estimate derived from reference gene primer amplification. Here immunoSEQ multiplex PCR was the method, and the copy in TCRdb shows in-frame clones only, minus some. V and J calls and clone size are given by that table; D and trimming were obtained from the DNA. The sample holds around 100,000 clones; roughly 85% are singletons and the top ten take over 30%. This specimen comes from a study of blood T cell repertoires in COVID-19. Study in general: Donors in the United States, Italy and Spain gave samples during acute or convalescent COVID-19. T cells, B-cell-depleted T cells, or PBMCs supplied cDNA or gDNA.

The CDR3 covers 14 residues. The germline V gene has CDR1 MDHEN and CDR2 SYDVKM. V was clipped by 7 bases and J by 4 bases, with 13 bases between them. The chain is built from TRBV28 and TRBJ2-2; the D gene is possibly TRBD2 (5 bases). The sequenced sample consisted of peripheral blood. The clonotype was recovered from a man between 65 and 79 years old with active or convalescent COVID-19. The DNA for the CDR3 is TGTGCCAGCAAGCCGGGGATCGTCACCGGGGAGCTGTTTTTT. The encoded protein is CASKPGIVTGELFF.